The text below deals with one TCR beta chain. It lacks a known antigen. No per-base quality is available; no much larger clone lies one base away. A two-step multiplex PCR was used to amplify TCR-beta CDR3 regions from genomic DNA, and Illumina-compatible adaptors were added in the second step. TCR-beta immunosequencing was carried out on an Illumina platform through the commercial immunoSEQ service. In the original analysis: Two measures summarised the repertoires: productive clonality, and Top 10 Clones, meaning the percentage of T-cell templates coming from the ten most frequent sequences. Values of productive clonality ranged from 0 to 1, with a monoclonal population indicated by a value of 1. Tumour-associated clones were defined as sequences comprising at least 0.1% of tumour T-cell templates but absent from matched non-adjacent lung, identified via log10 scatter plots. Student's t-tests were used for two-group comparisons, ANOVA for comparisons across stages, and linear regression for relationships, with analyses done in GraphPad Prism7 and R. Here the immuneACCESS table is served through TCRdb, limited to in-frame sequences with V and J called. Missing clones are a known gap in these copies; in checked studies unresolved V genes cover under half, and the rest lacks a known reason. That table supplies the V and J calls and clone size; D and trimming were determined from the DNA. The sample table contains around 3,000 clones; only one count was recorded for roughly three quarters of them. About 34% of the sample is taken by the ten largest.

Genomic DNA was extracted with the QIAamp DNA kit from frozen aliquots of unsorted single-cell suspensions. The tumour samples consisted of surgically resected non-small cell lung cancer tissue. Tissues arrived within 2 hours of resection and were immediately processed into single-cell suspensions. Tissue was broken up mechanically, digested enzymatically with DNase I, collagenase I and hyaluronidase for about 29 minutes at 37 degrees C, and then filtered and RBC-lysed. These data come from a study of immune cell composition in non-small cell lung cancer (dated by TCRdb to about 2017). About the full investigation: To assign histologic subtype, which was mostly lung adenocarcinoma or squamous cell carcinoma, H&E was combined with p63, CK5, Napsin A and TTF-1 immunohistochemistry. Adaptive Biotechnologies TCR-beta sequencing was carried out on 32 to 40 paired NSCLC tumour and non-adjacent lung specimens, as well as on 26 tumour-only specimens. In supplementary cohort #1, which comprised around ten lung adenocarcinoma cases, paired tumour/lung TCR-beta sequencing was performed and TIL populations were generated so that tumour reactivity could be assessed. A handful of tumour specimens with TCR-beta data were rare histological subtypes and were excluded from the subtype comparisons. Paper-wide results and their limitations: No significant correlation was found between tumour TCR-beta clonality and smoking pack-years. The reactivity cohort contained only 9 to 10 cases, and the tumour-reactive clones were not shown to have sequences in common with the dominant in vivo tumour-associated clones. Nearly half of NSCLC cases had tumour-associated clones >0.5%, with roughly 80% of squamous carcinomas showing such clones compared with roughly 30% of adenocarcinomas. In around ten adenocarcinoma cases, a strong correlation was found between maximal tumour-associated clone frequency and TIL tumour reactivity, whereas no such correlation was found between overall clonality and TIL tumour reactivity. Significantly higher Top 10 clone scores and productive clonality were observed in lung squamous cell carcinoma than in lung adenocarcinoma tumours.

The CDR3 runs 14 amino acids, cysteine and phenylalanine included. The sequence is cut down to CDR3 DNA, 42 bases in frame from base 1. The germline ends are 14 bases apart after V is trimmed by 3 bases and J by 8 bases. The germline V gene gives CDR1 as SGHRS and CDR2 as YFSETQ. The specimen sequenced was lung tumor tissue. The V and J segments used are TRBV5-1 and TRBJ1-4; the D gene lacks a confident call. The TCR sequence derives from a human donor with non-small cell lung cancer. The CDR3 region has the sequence CASSSSGAGEKLFF. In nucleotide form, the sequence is TGCGCCAGCAGCTCCTCGGGAGCCGGGGAAAAACTGTTTTTT.